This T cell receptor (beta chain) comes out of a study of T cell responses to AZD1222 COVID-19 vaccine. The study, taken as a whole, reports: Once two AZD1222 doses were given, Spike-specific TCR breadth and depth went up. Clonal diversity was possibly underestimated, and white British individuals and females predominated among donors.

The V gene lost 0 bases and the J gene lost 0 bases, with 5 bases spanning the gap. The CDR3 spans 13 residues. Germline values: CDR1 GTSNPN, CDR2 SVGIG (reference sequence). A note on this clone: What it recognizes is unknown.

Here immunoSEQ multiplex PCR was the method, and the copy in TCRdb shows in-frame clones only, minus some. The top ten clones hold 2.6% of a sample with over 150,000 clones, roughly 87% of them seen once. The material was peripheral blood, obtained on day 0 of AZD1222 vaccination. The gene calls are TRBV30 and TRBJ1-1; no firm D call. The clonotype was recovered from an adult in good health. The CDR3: CAWSVQVNTEAFF. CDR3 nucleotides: TGTGCCTGGAGTGTACAAGTGAACACTGAAGCTTTCTTT.